This is a list of T cell receptor beta chains from one sample in a study. Each CDR3 protein gets one entry after TCRdb re-called the 5' RACE reads with MiXCR. The sample carries about 8,900 distinct CDR3 sequences, around 53% recorded once. Sequencing used Tregs sorted from a lymph node. All receptors derive from a female donor with breast cancer. CDR3s include the opening cysteine and the closing phenylalanine or tryptophan. The D gene is left open where the match is weak. Size is stated for part of the rows, as once, few or many counts, or as a class when the clone is expanded.

TRBV5-6	TRBJ2-2	NA	NA	TGTGCCAGCAGCTGGGCGGGCGCTGGGGAGCTGTTTTTT	CASSWAGAGELFF
TRBV24-1	TRBJ2-2	NA	few	TGTGCCACCAGTCCCAACACCGGGGAGCTGTTTTTT	CATSPNTGELFF
TRBV5-5	TRBJ1-1	NA	few	TGTGCCAGCAGCTTGGGAACGACGGGAGAAGCTTTCTTT	CASSLGTTGEAFF
TRBV5-1	TRBJ2-2	NA	NA	TGCGCCAGCAGCTTGCGCAGCGGGAACACCGGGGAGCTGTTTTTT	CASSLRSGNTGELFF
TRBV6-5	TRBJ2-6	NA	NA	TGTACCAGCAGTCAAATCCTACCAGACACCGTGGGGGCCAACGTCCTGACTTTC	CTSSQILPDTVGANVLTF
TRBV30	TRBJ2-3	TRBD2	once	TGTGCCTGGATAACTAGCGGGAGGGGCACAGATACGCAGTATTTT	CAWITSGRGTDTQYF
TRBV20-1	TRBJ2-5	NA	NA	TGCAGTGCTAAAGGGACGGCCCAAGAGACCCAGTACTTC	CSAKGTAQETQYF
TRBV6-5	TRBJ2-5	TRBD2	few	TGTGCCAGCAGCGGGGGGCAAGAGACCCAGTACTTC	CASSGGQETQYF
TRBV20-1	TRBJ2-2	NA	NA	TGCAGTGCTAGAGCGGTGGAGTTTGATAAGCTGTTTTTT	CSARAVEFDKLFF
TRBV27	TRBJ2-3	NA	NA	TGTGCCAGCAGTTTACAGGGGTCGGATACGCAGTATTTT	CASSLQGSDTQYF
TRBV7-7	TRBJ2-2	TRBD1	NA	TGTGCCAGCAGCCCGACATTCGGACAGGAGGCGAACACCGGGGAGCTGTTTTTT	CASSPTFGQEANTGELFF
TRBV5-1	TRBJ2-4	NA	NA	TGCGCCAGCAGCTTGGAGCCGGGTCTGGCCAAAAACATTCAGTACTTC	CASSLEPGLAKNIQYF
TRBV7-2	TRBJ1-2	NA	few	TGTGCCAGCAGCGCCCAACTCTATGGCTACACCTTC	CASSAQLYGYTF
TRBV29-1	TRBJ1-2	TRBD1	NA	TGCAGCGTTATACAGGGGGCGCTTGGCTACACCTTC	CSVIQGALGYTF
TRBV10-3	TRBJ2-6	TRBD2	NA	TGTGCCATCGGCGGGAGGGATTCTGGGGCCAACGTCCTGACTTTC	CAIGGRDSGANVLTF
TRBV7-8	TRBJ2-5	NA	few	TGTGCCAGTTTGGGACGGCCCCAAGAGACCCAGTACTTC	CASLGRPQETQYF
TRBV7-9	TRBJ2-1	NA	NA	TGTGCCAGCAGCCTGAAACAGCTAGCGCACAATGAGCAGCTCTTC	CASSLKQLAHNEQLF
TRBV20-1	TRBJ1-2	NA	NA	TGCAGTGCCCGCGGACAGCCCTTATTCTATGGCTACACCTTC	CSARGQPLFYGYTF
TRBV6-2/TRBV6-3	TRBJ2-1	NA	NA	TGTGCCAGCAGTTATTGGCAGGGGGGCTACAATGAGCAGTTCTTC	CASSYWQGGYNEQFF
TRBV12-3/TRBV12-4	TRBJ1-3	NA	NA	TGTGCCAGCAGGCCCACAGGGTTGCGCACCATATATTTT	CASRPTGLRTIYF
TRBV4-1	TRBJ1-1	NA	NA	TGCGCCAGCAGCCAAGAACGGGCCTTCAGAGCTTTCTTT	CASSQERAFRAFF
TRBV7-9	TRBJ1-1	NA	NA	TGTGCCAGCAACTTCTTAGTGAACACTGAAGCTTTCTTT	CASNFLVNTEAFF
TRBV12-3/TRBV12-4	TRBJ2-7	NA	NA	TGTGCCAGCAGTTTGGGGTACGAGCAGTACTTC	CASSLGYEQYF
TRBV5-6	TRBJ2-5	TRBD1	NA	TGTGCCAGCAGACGGGGGACAGGGGGCGTGGAGACCCAGTACTTC	CASRRGTGGVETQYF
TRBV4-2	TRBJ1-3	NA	NA	TGTGCCAGCAGCCAAGACAGGGGAAGAAACACCATATATTTT	CASSQDRGRNTIYF
TRBV7-2	TRBJ2-3	TRBD1	NA	TGTGCCAGCAGCTTAGGAGGGGGCTTGTTTTCAGATACGCAGTATTTT	CASSLGGGLFSDTQYF
TRBV15	TRBJ2-1	NA	NA	TGTGCCACCAGCAGCAGGGTGAAAAGCTCCTACGATGAGCAGTTCTTC	CATSSRVKSSYDEQFF
TRBV4-2	TRBJ2-3	TRBD2	NA	TGTGCCAGCAGCCAAGACCTAGCGGGAGCGGAGGATACGCAGTATTTT	CASSQDLAGAEDTQYF
TRBV27	TRBJ1-5	TRBD1	once	TGTGCCAGCAGTTTATTTGGGACAGGGAATAGCAATCAGCCCCAGCATTTT	CASSLFGTGNSNQPQHF
TRBV20-1	TRBJ1-1	NA	NA	TGCAGTGCTAGAGCCCTCACTGAAGCTTTCTTT	CSARALTEAFF
TRBV29-1	TRBJ1-2	NA	NA	TGCAGCGCTGAGTATCAGGGAATGGAGTCGAATGGCTACACCTTC	CSAEYQGMESNGYTF
TRBV6-1	TRBJ1-1	NA	few	TGTGCCAGCAGTGATCCCACGACTGAAGCTTTCTTT	CASSDPTTEAFF
TRBV4-3	TRBJ1-4	TRBD1	NA	TGCGCCAGCAGCCGCCAGGGGGTTAATGAAAAACTGTTTTTT	CASSRQGVNEKLFF
TRBV6-2/TRBV6-3	TRBJ1-1	NA	NA	TGTGCCAGCAGTCAACCGGGACTCCCGAACACTGAAGCTTTCTTT	CASSQPGLPNTEAFF
TRBV12-3/TRBV12-4	TRBJ1-1	NA	few	TGTGCCAGCGGAGTCGGGGTGGGGTTGGACACTGAAGCTTTCTTT	CASGVGVGLDTEAFF
TRBV12-3/TRBV12-4	TRBJ2-3	NA	NA	TGTGCCAGCAAAGGGACGCTCACAGCAGATACGCAGTATTTT	CASKGTLTADTQYF
TRBV24-1	TRBJ2-5	TRBD2	NA	TGTGCCACCAGTGATGGTGCTAGCGGGACCCAGTACTTC	CATSDGASGTQYF
TRBV20-1	TRBJ2-1	NA	NA	TGCAGTGCCCAAGTCCCCAGGCCCGGGGTGGAAAATGAGCAGTTCTTC	CSAQVPRPGVENEQFF
TRBV20-1	TRBJ2-7	NA	NA	TGCAGTGCTGGGGAGAGCGGGCAGTACTTC	CSAGESGQYF
TRBV6-1	TRBJ2-1	TRBD2	NA	TGTGCCATCAGAACCGGACTAGCGGGCTCTTACAATGAGCAGTTCTTC	CAIRTGLAGSYNEQFF
TRBV7-9	TRBJ2-3	NA	NA	TGTGCCAGCAGCGTCGGGGTCCTAGCAGATACGCAGTATTTT	CASSVGVLADTQYF
TRBV6-2/TRBV6-3	TRBJ2-7	NA	few	TGTACCAGCAGTAATCCGGGACTTCACTCCTACGAGCAGTACTTC	CTSSNPGLHSYEQYF
TRBV20-1	TRBJ2-5	NA	NA	TGCAGTGCTATACCCAACAGGGTTGGGGAGACCCAGTACTTC	CSAIPNRVGETQYF
TRBV10-3	TRBJ2-3	TRBD2	NA	TGTGCCATCCGACTAGTGGGAGGGGATACGCAGTATTTT	CAIRLVGGDTQYF
TRBV7-3	TRBJ2-2	NA	few	TGTGCCAGCAGCTTAAGGGGTCCGTTCACCGGGGAGCTGTTTTTT	CASSLRGPFTGELFF
TRBV30	TRBJ2-1	TRBD2	NA	TGTGCCTACCAGGGGGGGACTAGCGGTTACAATGAGCAGTTCTTC	CAYQGGTSGYNEQFF
TRBV20-1	TRBJ1-1	NA	NA	TGCAGTGCTAGACCCGGACAGTTTATAACTGAAGCTTTCTTT	CSARPGQFITEAFF
TRBV7-6	TRBJ1-1	NA	NA	TGTGCCAGCAGCTTAGCTGGGGGCGCGGGATTTAACACTGAAGCTTTCTTT	CASSLAGGAGFNTEAFF
TRBV20-1	TRBJ2-1	NA	NA	TGCAGTGCTACCCGGACTAATGAGCAGTTCTTC	CSATRTNEQFF
TRBV7-2	TRBJ2-3	TRBD2	few	TGTGCCAGCAGCGGGAGACTAGCGGGGATAAGCACAGATACGCAGTATTTT	CASSGRLAGISTDTQYF
TRBV12-3/TRBV12-4	TRBJ1-2	NA	NA	TGTGCCAGCAGTGCGGCAGGGATCGCCCAAGGCTATGGCTACACCTTC	CASSAAGIAQGYGYTF
TRBV24-1	TRBJ2-1	NA	NA	TGTGCCACCAGTGACCACCGATTCACCTACGATGAGCAGTTCTTC	CATSDHRFTYDEQFF
TRBV28	TRBJ2-1	TRBD2	few	TGTGCCAGCAGTTTTCTAGCGGGAGAGGTGAATGAGCAGTTCTTC	CASSFLAGEVNEQFF
TRBV20-1	TRBJ1-2	NA	NA	TGCAGTGCTAGTAGTCTGGCGGCCTATGGCTACACCTTC	CSASSLAAYGYTF
TRBV18	TRBJ1-6	NA	NA	TGTGCCAGCTCACCAGGTCCGCCACCCCTCCACTTT	CASSPGPPPLHF